This TCR beta chain was documented in a study of cytomegalovirus exposure and HLA in healthy donors. This PCR relied on a set of 60 Vbeta primers and 13 Jbeta primers. Libraries were prepared by immunoSEQ multiplex PCR; TCRdb keeps only in-frame clonotypes and omits some of them. The data contain about 40,000 clones, approximately 70% of them singletons. This CDR3 is built from 15 residues. CDR1 is SGDLS and CDR2 is YYNGEE in the germline V gene. Trimming removed 3 bases from V and 7 bases from J, with 14 bases in between. Input material: PBMCs. This chain joins TRBV9 and TRBJ1-6; D possibly corresponds to TRBD1 (6 bases). The TCR comes from a man aged 40-50 years in good health and CMV-seronegative. The CDR3 here is CASSATDRQNSPLHF. CDR3 nucleotides: TGTGCCAGCAGCGCCACCGACAGGCAGAATTCACCCCTCCACTTT.